Shown below are 3 T cell receptor beta chains from a single sample sequenced in a study of somatic mutations in cytotoxic T cells in rheumatoid arthritis. Produced via immunoSEQ multiplex PCR; TCRdb's table is partial and in-frame only. The sample has around 20,000 clones, about 85% seen once. Sequencing used CD8+ T cells sorted from blood. The receptors were sampled from a man between 18 and 29 years old with rheumatoid arthritis.

This chain links TRBV11-2 with TRBJ1-2; the D is unclear. Trimming cost V 3 bases and J 2 bases, with 10 bases left between them. The CDR3 totals 14 residues. In germline, CDR1 is SGHAT, CDR2 FQNNGV. The DNA of the CDR3 is TGTGCCAGCAGCTTCGCGACGGCCAACTATGGCTACACCTTC. This encodes CASSFATANYGYTF.

The rearrangement joins TRBV6-6 to TRBJ2-3, with a tentative D call TRBD2 (5 bases). Trimming pared 5 bases from V and 2 bases from J, leaving 11 bases between. CDR1 and CDR2 from the germline V gene are MNHNY and SVGAGI (reference sequence). The CDR3 consists of 14 residues. This chain's CDR3 is CASSTADFTDTQYF. CDR3 in DNA: TGTGCCAGCAGTACAGCGGATTTCACAGATACGCAGTATTTT.

This clone appeared once. The J gene is TRBJ2-7, the V gene TRBV10-1, with 8 bases aligning to TRBD2. The V and J ends lost 5 bases and 3 bases, in that order; junction bases with no gene match: 6. The CDR3 runs 14 residues. Germline CDR1 reads WNHNN; CDR2 reads SYGVQD (reference sequence). CDR3: CASSHGGGLYEQYF. CDR3 DNA: TGCGCCAGCAGTCACGGGGGGGGGCTCTACGAGCAGTACTTC.